This TCR beta chain was identified in a study of cytomegalovirus exposure and HLA in healthy donors. Overall study context: A previous analysis identified 95 million to 120 million unique TCR beta sequences derived from 180 million or so T cells.

CDR1 ENHRY and CDR2 SYGVKD come from the germline V gene. The CDR3 covers 16 residues. With V trimmed by 3 bases and J by 5 bases, 10 bases remained unmatched. PCR primers comprised 60 Vbeta and 13 Jbeta primers. The repertoire was sequenced with immunoSEQ multiplex PCR; TCRdb's copy has only in-frame clones and lacks some. The sample spans roughly 82,000 clones; the ten largest clones claim 1.5%. Details on this clone: Antigen specificity is unknown.

Study results and caveats: A highly shared variant cluster was judged a likely technical artifact.

The chain carries TRBV10-3 and TRBJ2-5; 9 positions match TRBD2. The sample consisted of PBMCs. The TCR comes from a woman aged 60-75 years in good health and CMV-seronegative. DNA for the CDR3: TGTGCCATCAGTGATTCGGTAGCGGGAGATTTGGAGACCCAGTACTTC. As protein: CAISDSVAGDLETQYF.